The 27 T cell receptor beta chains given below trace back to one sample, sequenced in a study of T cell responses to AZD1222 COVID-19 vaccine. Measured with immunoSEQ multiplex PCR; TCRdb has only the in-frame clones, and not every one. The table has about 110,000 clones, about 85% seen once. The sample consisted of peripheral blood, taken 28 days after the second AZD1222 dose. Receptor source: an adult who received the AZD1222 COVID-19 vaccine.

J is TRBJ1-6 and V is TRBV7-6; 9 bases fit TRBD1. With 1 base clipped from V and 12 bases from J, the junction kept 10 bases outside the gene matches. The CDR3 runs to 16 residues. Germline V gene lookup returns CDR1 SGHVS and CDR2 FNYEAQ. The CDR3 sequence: CASSLEVWDRAGPLHF. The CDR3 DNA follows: TGTGCCAGCAGCTTAGAGGTCTGGGACAGGGCTGGACCCCTCCACTTT.

The CDR3 sequence is CASSIGTDLNQPQHF. CDR3 nucleotides: TGTGCCAGCAGCATCGGGACAGACCTCAATCAGCCCCAGCATTTT. V and J are TRBV7-2 and TRBJ1-5; 7 bases match TRBD1. The CDR3 spans 15 residues. The V segment lost 5 bases and the J segment 3 bases; nucleotides outside the gene matches: 7. Germline V gene data show CDR1 as SGHTA and CDR2 as FQGNSA.

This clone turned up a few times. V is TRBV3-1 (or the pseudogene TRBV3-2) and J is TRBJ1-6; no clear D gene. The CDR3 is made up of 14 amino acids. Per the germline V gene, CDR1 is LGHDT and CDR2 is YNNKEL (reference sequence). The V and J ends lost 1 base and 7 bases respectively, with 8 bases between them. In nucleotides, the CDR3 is TGTGCCAGCAGCCAAGTAGCAGAAAATTCACCCCTCCACTTT. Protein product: CASSQVAENSPLHF.

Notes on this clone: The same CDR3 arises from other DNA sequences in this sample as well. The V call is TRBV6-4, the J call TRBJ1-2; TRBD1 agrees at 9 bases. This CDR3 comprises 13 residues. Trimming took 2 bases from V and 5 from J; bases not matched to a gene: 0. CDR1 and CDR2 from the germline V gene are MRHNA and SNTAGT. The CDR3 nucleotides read TGTGCCAGCAGTGACGACAGGGGGTATGGCTACACCTTC. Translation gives CASSDDRGYGYTF.

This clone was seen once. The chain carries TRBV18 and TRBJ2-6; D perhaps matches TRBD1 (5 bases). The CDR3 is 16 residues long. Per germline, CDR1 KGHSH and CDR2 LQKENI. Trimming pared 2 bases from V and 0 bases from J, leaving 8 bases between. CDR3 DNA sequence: TGTGCCAGCTCACCAAGACAGAGCTCTGGGGCCAACGTCCTGACTTTC. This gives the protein CASSPRQSSGANVLTF.

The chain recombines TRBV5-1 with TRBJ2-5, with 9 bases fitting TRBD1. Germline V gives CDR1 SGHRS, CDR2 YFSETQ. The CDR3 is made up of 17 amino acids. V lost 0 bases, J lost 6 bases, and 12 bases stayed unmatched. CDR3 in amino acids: CASSLAPGLGQGQTQYF. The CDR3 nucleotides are TGCGCCAGCAGCTTGGCCCCCGGGTTGGGACAGGGACAGACCCAGTACTTC.

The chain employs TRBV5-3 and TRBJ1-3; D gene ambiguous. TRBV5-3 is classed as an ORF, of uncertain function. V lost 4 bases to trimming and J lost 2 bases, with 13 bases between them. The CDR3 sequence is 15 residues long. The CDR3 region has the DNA TGTGCCAGAAGCGGAAGGGTGGAGGCTGGAAACACCATATATTTT. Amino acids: CARSGRVEAGNTIYF.

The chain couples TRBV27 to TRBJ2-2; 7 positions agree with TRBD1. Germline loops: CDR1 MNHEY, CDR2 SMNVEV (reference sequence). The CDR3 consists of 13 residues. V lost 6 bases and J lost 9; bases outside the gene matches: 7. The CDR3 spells CASRPLGGRELFF. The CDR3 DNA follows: TGTGCCAGCAGACCATTAGGGGGCCGGGAGCTGTTTTTT.

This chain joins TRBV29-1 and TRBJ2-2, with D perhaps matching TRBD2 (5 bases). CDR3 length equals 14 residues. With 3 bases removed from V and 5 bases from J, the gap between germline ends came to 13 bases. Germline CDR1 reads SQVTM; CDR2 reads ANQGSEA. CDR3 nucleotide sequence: TGCAGCGTTGATGACCGTGAGGGAACCGGGGAGCTGTTTTTT. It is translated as CSVDDREGTGELFF.

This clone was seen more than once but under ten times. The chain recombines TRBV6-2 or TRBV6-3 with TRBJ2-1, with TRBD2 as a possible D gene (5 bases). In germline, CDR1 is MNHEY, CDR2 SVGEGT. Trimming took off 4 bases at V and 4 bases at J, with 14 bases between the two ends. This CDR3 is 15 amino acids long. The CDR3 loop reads CASSWGVGKYNEQFF. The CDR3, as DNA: TGTGCCAGCAGTTGGGGAGTCGGGAAATACAATGAGCAGTTCTTC.

CDR3 nucleotide sequence: TGTGCCAGCAGTGACCCCAGGGAATTCGGGGAGACCCAGTACTTC. This translates into CASSDPREFGETQYF. This chain joins TRBV6-1 and TRBJ2-5; D possibly corresponds to TRBD1 (5 bases). V shed 3 bases and J shed 5 bases, with 16 bases lying between them. The germline V gene has CDR1 MNHNS and CDR2 SASEGT. The CDR3 is 15 amino acids.

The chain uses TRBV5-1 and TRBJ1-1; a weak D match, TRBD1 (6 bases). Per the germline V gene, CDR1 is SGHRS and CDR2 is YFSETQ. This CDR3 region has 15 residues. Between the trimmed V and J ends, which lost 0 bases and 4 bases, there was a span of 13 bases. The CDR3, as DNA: TGCGCCAGCAGCTTGGCCGAGGGGGGAGGCACTGAAGCTTTCTTT. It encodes CASSLAEGGGTEAFF.

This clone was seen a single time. The DNA for the CDR3 is TGTGCCAGCTCACCGGTTGGGAACACTGAAGCTTTCTTT. It encodes CASSPVGNTEAFF. This chain uses TRBV18 with TRBJ1-1; D gene ambiguous. This CDR3 region has 13 residues. V was cut by 3 bases and J by 1 base, with 6 bases left in between. Germline V gene data show CDR1 as KGHSH and CDR2 as LQKENI.

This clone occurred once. The CDR3 DNA sequence: TGTGCCAGCTCACCACCGTGGGGGACAAACTATGGCTACACCTTC. Translating gives CASSPPWGTNYGYTF. The chain carries TRBV18 and TRBJ1-2, with a weak D call TRBD1 (6 bases). The germline V and J ends were trimmed by 0 bases and 2 bases, with 10 bases remaining between them. The CDR3 is made up of 15 amino acids. The germline gives CDR1 KGHSH, CDR2 LQKENI.

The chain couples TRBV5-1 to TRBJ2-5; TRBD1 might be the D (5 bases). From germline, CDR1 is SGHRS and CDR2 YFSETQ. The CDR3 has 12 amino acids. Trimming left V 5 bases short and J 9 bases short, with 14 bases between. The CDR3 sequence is CASSPDKHPQYF. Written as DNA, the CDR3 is TGCGCCAGCAGTCCGGACAAACACCCCCAGTACTTC.

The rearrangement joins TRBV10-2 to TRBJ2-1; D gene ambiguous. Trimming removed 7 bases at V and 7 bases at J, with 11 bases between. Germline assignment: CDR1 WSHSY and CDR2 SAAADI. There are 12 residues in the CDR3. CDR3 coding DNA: TGCGCCAGCACGCCGACTGCGAATGAGCAGTTCTTC. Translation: CASTPTANEQFF.

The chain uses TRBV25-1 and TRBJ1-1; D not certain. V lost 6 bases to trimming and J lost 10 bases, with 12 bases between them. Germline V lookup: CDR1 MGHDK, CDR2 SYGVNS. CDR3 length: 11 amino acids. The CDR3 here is CASSQQDRAFF. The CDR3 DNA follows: TGTGCCAGCAGCCAACAAGATAGAGCTTTCTTT.

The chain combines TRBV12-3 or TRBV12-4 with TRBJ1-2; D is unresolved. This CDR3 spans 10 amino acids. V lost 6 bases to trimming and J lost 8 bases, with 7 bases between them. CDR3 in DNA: TGTGCCAGCAGCATGAACGGCTACACCTTC. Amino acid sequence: CASSMNGYTF.

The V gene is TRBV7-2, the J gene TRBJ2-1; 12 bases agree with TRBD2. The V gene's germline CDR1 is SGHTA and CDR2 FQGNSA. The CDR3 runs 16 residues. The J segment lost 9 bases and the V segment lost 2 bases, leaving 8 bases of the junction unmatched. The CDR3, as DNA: TGTGCCAGCAGCTTAACGACTAGCGGGGGTTCCGGTGAGCAGTTCTTC. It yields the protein CASSLTTSGGSGEQFF. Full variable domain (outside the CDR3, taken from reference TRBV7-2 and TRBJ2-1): GAGVSQSPSNKVTEKGKDVELRCDPISGHTALYWYRQSLGQGLEFLIYFQGNSAPDKSGLPSDRFSAERTGGSVSTLTIQRTQQEDSAVYLCASSLTTSGGSGEQFFGPGTRLTVL.

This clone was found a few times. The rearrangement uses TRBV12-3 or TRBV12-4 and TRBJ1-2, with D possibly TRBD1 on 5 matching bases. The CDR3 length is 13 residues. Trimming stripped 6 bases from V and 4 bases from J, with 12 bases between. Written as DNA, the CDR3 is TGTGCCAGCAGCCCGGGACGGACCTATGGCTACACCTTC. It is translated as CASSPGRTYGYTF.

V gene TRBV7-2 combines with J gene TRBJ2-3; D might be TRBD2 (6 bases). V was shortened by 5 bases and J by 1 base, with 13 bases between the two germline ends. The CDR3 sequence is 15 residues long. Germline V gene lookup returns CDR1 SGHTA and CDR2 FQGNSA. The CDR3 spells CASSRGSGGTDTQYF. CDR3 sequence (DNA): TGTGCCAGCAGCCGCGGGTCGGGGGGCACAGATACGCAGTATTTT. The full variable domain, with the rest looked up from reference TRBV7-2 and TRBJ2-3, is GAGVSQSPSNKVTEKGKDVELRCDPISGHTALYWYRQSLGQGLEFLIYFQGNSAPDKSGLPSDRFSAERTGGSVSTLTIQRTQQEDSAVYLCASSRGSGGTDTQYFGPGTRLTVL.

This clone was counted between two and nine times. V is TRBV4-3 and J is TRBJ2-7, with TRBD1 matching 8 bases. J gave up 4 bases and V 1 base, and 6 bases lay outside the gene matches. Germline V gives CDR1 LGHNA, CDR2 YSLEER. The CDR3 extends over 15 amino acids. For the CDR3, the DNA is TGCGCCAGCAGCCAAGCCCCGGACAGGGAATACGAGCAGTACTTC. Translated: CASSQAPDREYEQYF.

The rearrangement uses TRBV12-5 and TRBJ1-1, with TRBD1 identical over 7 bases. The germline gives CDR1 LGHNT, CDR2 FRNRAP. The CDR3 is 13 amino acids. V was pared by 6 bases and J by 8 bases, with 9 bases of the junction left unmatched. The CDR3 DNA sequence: TGTGCTAGTGGCCCGAGACCGGGACAGGAAGCTTTCTTT. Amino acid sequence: CASGPRPGQEAFF.

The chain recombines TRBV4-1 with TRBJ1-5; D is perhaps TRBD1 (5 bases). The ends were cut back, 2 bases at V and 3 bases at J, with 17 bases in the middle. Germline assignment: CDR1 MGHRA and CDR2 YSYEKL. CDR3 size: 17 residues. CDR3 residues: CASSQFVAGKANQPQHF. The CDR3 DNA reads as TGCGCCAGCAGCCAATTTGTTGCAGGGAAAGCCAATCAGCCCCAGCATTTT.

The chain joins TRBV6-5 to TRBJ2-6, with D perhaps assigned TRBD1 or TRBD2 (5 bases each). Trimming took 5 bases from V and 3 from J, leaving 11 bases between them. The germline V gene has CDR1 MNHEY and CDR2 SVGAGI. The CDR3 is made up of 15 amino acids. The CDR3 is CASSTWDVGANVLTF. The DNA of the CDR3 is TGTGCCAGCAGTACCTGGGACGTTGGGGCCAACGTCCTGACTTTC.

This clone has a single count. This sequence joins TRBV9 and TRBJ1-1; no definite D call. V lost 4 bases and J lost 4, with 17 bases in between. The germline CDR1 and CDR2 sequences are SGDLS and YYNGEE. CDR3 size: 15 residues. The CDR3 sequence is CASSPRLREGTEAFF. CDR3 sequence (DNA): TGTGCCAGCAGCCCCCGCCTGAGGGAAGGCACTGAAGCTTTCTTT.

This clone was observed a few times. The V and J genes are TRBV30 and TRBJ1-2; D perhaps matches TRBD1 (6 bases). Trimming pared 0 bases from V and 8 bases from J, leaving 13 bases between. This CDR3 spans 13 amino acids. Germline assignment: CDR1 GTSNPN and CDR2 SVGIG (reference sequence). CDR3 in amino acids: CAWSVVTGQGYTF. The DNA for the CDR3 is TGTGCCTGGAGTGTGGTTACAGGGCAAGGCTACACCTTC.